The next 28 T cell receptor beta chains were all read from a single sample in a study of blood T cell repertoires in COVID-19. TCRdb's copy holds only in-frame clones and misses some; the assay was immunoSEQ multiplex PCR. The repertoire holds hundreds of thousands of clones, with roughly 80% as singletons. Sample: PBMCs or T cells enriched from blood (not recorded which). These TCRs come from a woman between 35 and 50 years old who had been exposed to COVID-19.

The CDR3 DNA sequence: TGTGCCAGCAGCCCCTTCCGGCGCGGGGAGGGCTACGAGCAGTACTTC. Its protein is CASSPFRRGEGYEQYF. This chain uses TRBV7-3 with TRBJ2-7; TRBD2 matches at 7 bases. Losses at the gene ends were 5 bases for V and 3 bases for J; bases not matched to a gene: 13. The CDR3 is 16 residues long. Per the germline V gene, CDR1 is SGHTA and CDR2 is FQGTGA.

V and J are TRBV30 and TRBJ1-2; 9 nucleotides align to TRBD1. The junction had 7 bases not matched to a gene; V was cut back by 6 bases and J by 8 bases. Germline assignment: CDR1 GTSNPN and CDR2 SVGIG (reference sequence). This CDR3 contains 12 residues. The CDR3 DNA sequence: TGTGCCTGTATGACAGGGGGTAGGGGCTACACCTTC. Amino acid sequence: CACMTGGRGYTF.

This clone showed up just once. The genes are TRBV2 and TRBJ1-5; D gene unclear. Germline V gives CDR1 SNHLY, CDR2 FYNNEI. CDR3 length: 12 residues. Trimming removed 1 base from V and 7 bases from J, with 5 bases in between. CDR3 coding DNA: TGTGCCAGCAGTGAAGAGAGGCAGCCCCAGCATTTT. Encoded protein: CASSEERQPQHF.

V usage is TRBV28 and J usage is TRBJ1-6; 7 bases match TRBD1. Germline lookup yields CDR1 MDHEN and CDR2 SYDVKM. Trimming at V came to 6 bases and at J to 14 bases, leaving 10 bases not matched to a gene. This CDR3 region has 13 residues. The CDR3 region has the DNA TGTGCCAGCAGCACCGGGACAGAGATCACCCTCCACTTT. This sequence encodes CASSTGTEITLHF. The full variable domain, completed using reference TRBV28 and TRBJ1-6, is DVKVTQSSRYLVKRTGEKVFLECVQDMDHENMFWYRQDPGLGLRLIYFSYDVKMKEKGDIPEGYSVSREKKERFSLILESASTNQTSMYLCASSTGTEITLHFGNGTRLTVT.

The rearrangement joins TRBV3-1 (or the pseudogene TRBV3-2) to TRBJ1-3; D perhaps matches TRBD1 (5 bases). The CDR3 sequence is 17 residues long. Trimming took off 5 bases at V and 3 bases at J, with 20 bases between the two ends. From germline, CDR1 is LGHDT and CDR2 YNNKEL (reference sequence). The CDR3 region is CASSSLAAGLIGNTIYF. DNA of the CDR3: TGTGCCAGCAGCTCGCTTGCCGCAGGGCTCATTGGAAACACCATATATTTT.

The rearrangement links TRBV24-1 to TRBJ2-5; possibly TRBD1 for D (5 bases). CDR1 and CDR2 from the germline V gene are KGHDR and SFDVKD. V lost 3 bases and J 5 bases, leaving 15 bases between the germline ends. This CDR3 contains 15 residues. The CDR3 sequence is CATSDKGQGSETQYF. CDR3 DNA sequence: TGTGCCACCAGTGATAAGGGGCAGGGATCGGAGACCCAGTACTTC.

The rearrangement links TRBV7-2 to TRBJ2-5, with 7 bases lining up with TRBD2. This CDR3 has 16 amino acids. The V gene end was trimmed by 1 base and the J gene end by 1 base; junction bases not matched to a gene: 6. Per germline, CDR1 SGHTA and CDR2 FQGNSA. The CDR3 spells CASSLVGASGQETQYF. CDR3 nucleotides: TGTGCCAGCAGCTTAGTAGGGGCTAGCGGCCAAGAGACCCAGTACTTC.

The rearrangement joins TRBV11-2 to TRBJ2-3, with D maybe TRBD1 (7 bases). This CDR3 spans 13 amino acids. Trimming cost V 2 bases and J 8 bases, with 11 bases left between them. Germline V gene data show CDR1 as SGHAT and CDR2 as FQNNGV. The CDR3 nucleotides read TGTGCCAGCAGCTTACCCCAGGGGGGTACGCAGTATTTT. Amino acid sequence: CASSLPQGGTQYF.

This clone has just one count. This chain links TRBV7-2 with TRBJ1-2; 8 positions agree with TRBD1. The CDR3 has 16 residues. Trimming at V came to 3 bases and at J to 7 bases, leaving 13 bases not matched to a gene. Germline loops: CDR1 SGHTA, CDR2 FQGNSA. The CDR3 loop is CASSFLPTGGISGYTF. For the CDR3, the DNA is TGTGCCAGCAGCTTTCTCCCCACAGGGGGAATAAGTGGCTACACCTTC.

The V and J genes are TRBV29-1 and TRBJ1-2; TRBD1 matches 9 bases. Germline V gene lookup returns CDR1 SQVTM and CDR2 ANQGSEA. Unmatched junction bases numbered 7, after V lost 7 bases and J lost 7 bases. The CDR3 has 12 amino acids. The CDR3 DNA follows: TGCAGCGGACTCACAGGGGGCGGTGGCTACACCTTC. This encodes CSGLTGGGGYTF.

The V call is TRBV7-2, the J call TRBJ1-5; D remains ambiguous. Germline CDR1 and CDR2: SGHTA and FQGNSA. This CDR3 spans 14 amino acids. Between the trimmed V and J ends, which lost 3 bases and 0 bases, there was a span of 6 bases. CDR3 bases: TGTGCCAGCAGCTTCCAGAATAGCAATCAGCCCCAGCATTTT. This gives the protein CASSFQNSNQPQHF.

Notes on this clone: The same CDR3 also results from other DNA sequences found in this sample. The chain carries TRBV18 and TRBJ2-3; TRBD2 is a possible D gene (6 bases). The germline V gene has CDR1 KGHSH and CDR2 LQKENI. Trimming cost V 6 bases and J 1 base, with 11 bases left between them. This CDR3 is built from 14 residues. CDR3 loop: CASSTGGGTDTQYF. CDR3 bases: TGTGCCAGCTCGACCGGGGGTGGCACAGATACGCAGTATTTT.

CDR3 nucleotide sequence: TGCGCCAGCAGCTTGGGGCAGGGAGGCATTCAGTACTTC. Translation: CASSLGQGGIQYF. The chain uses TRBV5-1 and TRBJ2-4; TRBD2 is a possible D gene (6 bases). This CDR3 is built from 13 residues. The germline gives CDR1 SGHRS, CDR2 YFSETQ. Trimming removed 0 bases at V and 9 bases at J, with 10 bases between. Full variable domain (remainder filled in from reference TRBV5-1 and TRBJ2-4): KAGVTQTPRYLIKTRGQQVTLSCSPISGHRSVSWYQQTPGQGLQFLFEYFSETQRNKGNFPGRFSGRQFSNSRSEMNVSTLELGDSALYLCASSLGQGGIQYFGAGTRLSVL.

The V and J genes are TRBV4-3 and TRBJ1-1; the D is unclear. V was trimmed by 0 bases and J by 2 bases, leaving 4 bases between them. The CDR3 runs to 13 residues. The germline V gene encodes CDR1 LGHNA and CDR2 YSLEER. DNA for the CDR3: TGCGCCAGCAGCCAAGATCTTAACACTGAAGCTTTCTTT. Amino acids: CASSQDLNTEAFF.

The chain recombines TRBV5-1 with TRBJ2-2, with 7 positions matching TRBD1. The trim removed 3 bases at V and 3 bases at J, leaving 5 bases unmatched. Germline V gene sequence: CDR1 SGHRS, CDR2 YFSETQ. There are 15 residues in the CDR3. The CDR3 region is CASSSSGGDTGELFF. Here the CDR3 DNA reads TGCGCCAGCAGCTCTTCAGGGGGAGACACCGGGGAGCTGTTTTTT.

The chain carries TRBV28 and TRBJ2-3; the match to TRBD2 covers 13 bases. Germline CDR1 MDHEN, CDR2 SYDVKM. CDR3 length: 19 residues. J lost 1 base, V lost 4 bases, and 11 bases had no gene match. CDR3 region: CASSSLAGGMTRGTDTQYF. DNA of the CDR3: TGTGCCAGCAGTTCACTAGCGGGGGGGATGACGAGGGGCACAGATACGCAGTATTTT.

This clone was counted once. This chain connects TRBV6-2 or TRBV6-3 to TRBJ2-7, with 11 nucleotides matching TRBD1. Germline CDR1 is MNHEY and CDR2 is SVGEGT. CDR3 length equals 18 residues. V was pared by 6 bases and J by 3 bases, with 16 bases of the junction left unmatched. The CDR3 coding sequence is TGTGCCAGCAGCTCCGAGGACAGGGGGCGCGTAAACCGCTACGAGCAGTACTTC. Its translation: CASSSEDRGRVNRYEQYF.

This clone was detected once. This rearrangement joins TRBV13 to TRBJ1-1; D is possibly TRBD1 (6 bases). This CDR3 has 17 amino acids. Germline lookup yields CDR1 PRHDT and CDR2 FYEKMQ (reference sequence). Trimming removed 6 bases at V and 0 bases at J, with 20 bases between. Here the CDR3 reads CASRSDRWGDMNTEAFF. The CDR3 region has the DNA TGTGCCAGCAGGTCAGACAGGTGGGGAGACATGAACACTGAAGCTTTCTTT.

The rearrangement uses TRBV5-4 and TRBJ2-1; D perhaps matches TRBD2 (6 bases). The CDR3 spans 15 residues. Per germline, CDR1 SGHNT and CDR2 YYREEE (reference sequence). Trimming left V 2 bases short and J 6 bases short, with 15 bases between. The CDR3 here is CASSFIGSGVNEQFF. In DNA form, the CDR3 reads TGTGCCAGCAGCTTCATCGGTTCGGGGGTCAATGAGCAGTTCTTC.

This chain joins TRBV4-2 and TRBJ1-5; TRBD1 matches 7 bases. Germline CDR1 LGHNA, CDR2 YNFKEQ. The ends lost 1 base at V and 2 bases at J; junction bases unmatched: 5. The CDR3 has 16 residues. The CDR3 nucleotides read TGTGCCAGCAGCCAAGTCGGAGGGACAGGCAATCAGCCCCAGCATTTT. This translates into CASSQVGGTGNQPQHF.

This chain joins TRBV5-1 and TRBJ1-4; D is ambiguous. The CDR3 spans 13 residues. The V and J ends lost 0 bases and 8 bases respectively, with 8 bases between them. Looked up from germline, CDR1 is SGHRS and CDR2 is YFSETQ. The CDR3 reads CASSLGTDEKLFF. For the CDR3, the DNA is TGCGCCAGCAGCTTGGGGACTGACGAAAAACTGTTTTTT. Looking up the rest from reference TRBV5-1 and TRBJ1-4 gives the full variable domain: KAGVTQTPRYLIKTRGQQVTLSCSPISGHRSVSWYQQTPGQGLQFLFEYFSETQRNKGNFPGRFSGRQFSNSRSEMNVSTLELGDSALYLCASSLGTDEKLFFGSGTQLSVL.

The V gene is TRBV3-1 (or the pseudogene TRBV3-2), the J gene TRBJ2-7; D uncertain. V was pared by 0 bases and J by 1 base, with 7 bases between. The germline gives CDR1 LGHDT, CDR2 YNNKEL (reference sequence). This CDR3 is 14 amino acids long. CDR3 nucleotide sequence: TGTGCCAGCAGCCAAGAGCGCAGGTCCTACGAGCAGTACTTC. Protein sequence: CASSQERRSYEQYF.

This chain links TRBV29-1 with TRBJ2-7, with 8 nucleotides matching TRBD1. The junction had 1 base not matched to a gene; V was cut back by 3 bases and J by 3 bases. The CDR3 contains 12 residues. In germline, CDR1 is SQVTM, CDR2 ANQGSEA. In DNA form, the CDR3 reads TGCAGCGTTGAGGGACAGGACTACGAGCAGTACTTC. Translating gives CSVEGQDYEQYF.

The chain has TRBV3-1 (or the pseudogene TRBV3-2) and TRBJ1-1; D unresolved. CDR3 length: 13 residues. Trimming took off 2 bases at V and 6 bases at J, with 10 bases between the two ends. CDR1 is LGHDT and CDR2 is YNNKEL in the germline V gene (reference sequence). DNA of the CDR3: TGTGCCAGCAGCCAATTTAACGAGGCTGAAGCTTTCTTT. Amino acid sequence: CASSQFNEAEAFF.

The chain recombines TRBV4-2 with TRBJ2-1; D perhaps matches TRBD1 (5 bases). Trimming pared 1 base from V and 0 bases from J, leaving 16 bases between. This CDR3 region has 18 residues. Germline V gene data show CDR1 as LGHNA and CDR2 as YNFKEQ. DNA for the CDR3: TGTGCCAGCAGCCAAGCCCCTGTACAGGAGAGCTCCTACAATGAGCAGTTCTTC. Protein sequence: CASSQAPVQESSYNEQFF.

The chain employs TRBV3-1 (or the pseudogene TRBV3-2) and TRBJ1-6, with TRBD1 identical over 7 bases. Trimming took 5 bases from V and 7 from J; bases not matched to a gene: 5. Per the germline V gene, CDR1 is LGHDT and CDR2 is YNNKEL (reference sequence). The CDR3 is 14 amino acids. DNA for the CDR3: TGTGCCAGCAGCGGGGACAGAGCCAATTCACCCCTCCACTTT. Protein: CASSGDRANSPLHF.

This sequence joins TRBV5-4 and TRBJ1-1, with 8 bases identical to TRBD1. Germline V gene lookup returns CDR1 SGHNT and CDR2 YYREEE (reference sequence). The ends lost 1 base at V and 6 bases at J; junction bases unmatched: 14. This CDR3 is built from 17 residues. For the CDR3, the DNA is TGTGCCAGCAGCTTGTCCCCCCCCAGGGGGCGCGTGGCTGAAGCTTTCTTT. Encoded protein: CASSLSPPRGRVAEAFF.

The J gene is TRBJ2-1, the V gene TRBV5-1; 10 nucleotides agree with TRBD1. In germline, CDR1 is SGHRS, CDR2 YFSETQ. Trimming took 4 bases from V and 2 from J; bases not matched to a gene: 3. The CDR3 covers 15 residues. CDR3 in amino acids: CASSVDRGPYNEQFF. The CDR3 nucleotides are TGCGCCAGCAGCGTAGACAGGGGGCCCTACAATGAGCAGTTCTTC.